This T cell receptor beta chain was identified in a study of CD8+ T cells in alopecia areata. Study overall: A regimen of oral tofacitinib, 5 to 10 mg twice daily, was given to treated patients. The study, taken as a whole, reports: Mice gave a clearer picture of TCR sharing than patients did, possibly for HLA-related reasons. Higher clonality was seen in lesional scalp than in normal scalp, especially in alopecia totalis/universalis.

Note on this clone: Its target is not known.

Extracted RNA was reverse transcribed into cDNA, the sequencing template. Assay used: immunoSEQ multiplex PCR; TCRdb lists only in-frame clones, some missing. The table includes about 64,000 clones, around 45% detected once. Treatment of the sample: oral pan-JAK inhibitor, 5-10 mg twice daily. Losses at the gene ends were 4 bases for V and 7 bases for J; bases not matched to a gene: 5. Germline V gene sequence: CDR1 SGHTA, CDR2 FQGNSA. The CDR3 has 15 amino acids. This receptor was taken from a human donor with alopecia areata. The source material was CD8+ T cells sorted from blood, sampled around week 37, from a patient treated with tofacitinib. The chain recombines TRBV7-2 with TRBJ2-1; 12 bases are shared with TRBD1. Here the CDR3 DNA reads TGTGCCAGCAGCTACGGGACAGGGGGCTTGAATGAGCAGTTCTTC. Its protein product is CASSYGTGGLNEQFF. Drawing the rest from reference TRBV7-2 and TRBJ2-1, the complete variable domain is GAGVSQSPSNKVTEKGKDVELRCDPISGHTALYWYRQSLGQGLEFLIYFQGNSAPDKSGLPSDRFSAERTGGSVSTLTIQRTQQEDSAVYLCASSYGTGGLNEQFFGPGTRLTVL.